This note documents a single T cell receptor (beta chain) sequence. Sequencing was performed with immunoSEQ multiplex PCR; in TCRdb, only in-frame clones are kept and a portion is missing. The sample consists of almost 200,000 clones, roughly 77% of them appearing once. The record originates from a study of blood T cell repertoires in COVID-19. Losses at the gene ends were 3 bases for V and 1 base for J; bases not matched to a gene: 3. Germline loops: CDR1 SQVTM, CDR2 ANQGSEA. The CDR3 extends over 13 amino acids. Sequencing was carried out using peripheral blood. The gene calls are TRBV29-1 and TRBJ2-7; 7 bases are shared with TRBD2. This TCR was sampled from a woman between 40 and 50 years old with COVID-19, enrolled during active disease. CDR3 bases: TGCAGCGTTGAGGGAGGGAAGTCCTACGAGCAGTACTTC. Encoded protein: CSVEGGKSYEQYF.